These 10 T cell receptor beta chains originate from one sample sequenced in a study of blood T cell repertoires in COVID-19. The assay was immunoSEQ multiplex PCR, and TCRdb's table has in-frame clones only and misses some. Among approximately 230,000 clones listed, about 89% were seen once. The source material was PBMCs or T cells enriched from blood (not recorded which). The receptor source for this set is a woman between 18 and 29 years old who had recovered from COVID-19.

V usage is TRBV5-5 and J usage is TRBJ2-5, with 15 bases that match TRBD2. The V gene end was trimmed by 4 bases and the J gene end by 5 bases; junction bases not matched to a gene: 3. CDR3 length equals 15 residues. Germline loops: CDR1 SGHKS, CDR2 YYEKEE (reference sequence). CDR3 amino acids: CASSMGTSGGETQYF. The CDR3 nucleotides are TGTGCCAGCAGCATGGGGACTAGCGGGGGGGAGACCCAGTACTTC.

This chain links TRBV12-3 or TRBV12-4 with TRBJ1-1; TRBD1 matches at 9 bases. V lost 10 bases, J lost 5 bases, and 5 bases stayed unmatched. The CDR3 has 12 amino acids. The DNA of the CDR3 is TGTGCCACGGGACAGGGCCCAACTGAAGCTTTCTTT. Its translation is CATGQGPTEAFF.

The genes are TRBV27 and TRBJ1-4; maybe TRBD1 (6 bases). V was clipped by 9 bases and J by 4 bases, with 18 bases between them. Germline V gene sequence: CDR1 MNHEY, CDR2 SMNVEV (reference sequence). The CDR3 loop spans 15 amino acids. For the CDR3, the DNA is TGTGCCAGTACGGGGGGGCAGGGCGGTAATGAAAAACTGTTTTTT. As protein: CASTGGQGGNEKLFF.

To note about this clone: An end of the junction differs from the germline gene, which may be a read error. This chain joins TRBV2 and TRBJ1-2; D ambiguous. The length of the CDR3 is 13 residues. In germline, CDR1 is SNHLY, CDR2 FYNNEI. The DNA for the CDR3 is TGTGCCAGCAGACTAGGACCCAACTCTGGCTACACCTTC. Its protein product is CASRLGPNSGYTF.

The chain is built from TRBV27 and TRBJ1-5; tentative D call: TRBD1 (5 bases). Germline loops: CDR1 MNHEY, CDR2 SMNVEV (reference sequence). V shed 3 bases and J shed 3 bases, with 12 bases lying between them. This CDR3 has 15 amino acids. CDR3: CASSFDGRDNQPQHF. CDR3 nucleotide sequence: TGTGCCAGCAGTTTCGATGGCAGGGACAATCAGCCCCAGCATTTT.

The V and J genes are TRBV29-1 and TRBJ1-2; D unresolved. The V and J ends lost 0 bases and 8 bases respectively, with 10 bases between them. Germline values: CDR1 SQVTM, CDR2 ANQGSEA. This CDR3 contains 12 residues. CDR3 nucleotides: TGCAGCGTTGAAGAAGGAGGGTGGGGCTACACCTTC. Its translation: CSVEEGGWGYTF.

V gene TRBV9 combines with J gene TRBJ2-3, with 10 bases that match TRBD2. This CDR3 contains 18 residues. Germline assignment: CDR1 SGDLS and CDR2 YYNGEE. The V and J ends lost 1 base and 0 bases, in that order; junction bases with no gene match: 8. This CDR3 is CASSVTSGEITSTDTQYF. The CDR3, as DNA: TGTGCCAGCAGCGTAACTAGCGGGGAAATTACTAGCACAGATACGCAGTATTTT.

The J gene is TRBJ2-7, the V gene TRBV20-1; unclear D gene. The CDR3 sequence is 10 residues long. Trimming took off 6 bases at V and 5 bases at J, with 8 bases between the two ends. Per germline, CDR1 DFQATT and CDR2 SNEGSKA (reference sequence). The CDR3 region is CSAKANEQYF. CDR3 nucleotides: TGCAGTGCCAAAGCGAACGAGCAGTACTTC.

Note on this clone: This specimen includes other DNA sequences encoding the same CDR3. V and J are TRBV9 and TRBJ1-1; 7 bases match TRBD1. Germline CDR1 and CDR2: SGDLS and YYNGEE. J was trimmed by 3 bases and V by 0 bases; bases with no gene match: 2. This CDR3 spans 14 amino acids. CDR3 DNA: TGTGCCAGCAGCGTAGTTACAGGGGACACTGAAGCTTTCTTT. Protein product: CASSVVTGDTEAFF.

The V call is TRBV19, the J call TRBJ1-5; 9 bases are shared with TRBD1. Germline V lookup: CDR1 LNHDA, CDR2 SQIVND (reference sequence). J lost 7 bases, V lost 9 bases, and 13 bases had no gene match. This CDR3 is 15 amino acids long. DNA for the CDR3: TGTGCCAGCTACTACATGGACAGGGGTAGGCAGCCCCAGCATTTT. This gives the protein CASYYMDRGRQPQHF.